This TCR beta chain was profiled in a study of T cells expressing NK-cell markers. TCRdb reprocessed the 5' RACE reads and stores each CDR3 protein as one record, lacking DNA. Its clone listing holds some 410,000 distinct CDR3 sequences. The germline V gene has CDR1 MNHEY and CDR2 SMNVEV (reference sequence). CDR3 length equals 13 residues. The sequenced sample was blood T cells: a sorted CD56 or NKG2C T cell subset, CD4+ or CD8+ T cells, or bulk PBMC T cells (not recorded which). The receptor's source is a woman between 18 and 75 years old in good health. The rearrangement links TRBV27 to TRBJ1-5; TCRdb's D call of TRBD1 is untestable without DNA. CDR3 sequence reads: CASSPGLDQPQHF.